This TCR beta chain was captured by sequencing in a study of cytomegalovirus exposure and HLA in healthy donors. General study findings and limits: Diagnosis of cytomegalovirus status made by the classifier reportedly showed high specificity and sensitivity. In most subjects, TCR beta sequences reportedly gave accurate predictions of HLA-A and HLA-B alleles.

The PCR contained 60 Vbeta and 13 Jbeta primers. Measured with immunoSEQ multiplex PCR; TCRdb has only the in-frame clones, and not every one. The table has roughly 77,000 clones, 10% seen once. Trimming removed 2 bases from V and 6 bases from J, with 11 bases in between. This CDR3 has 13 residues. CDR1 and CDR2 from the germline V gene are MDHEN and SYDVKM. This clone was found a few times. Its antigen is as yet unknown. V is TRBV28 and J is TRBJ2-7, with a weak D call TRBD2 (6 bases). The sequence came from a man in his 60s in good health and CMV-seropositive. Specimen: PBMCs. CDR3 DNA: TGTGCCAGCAGTTTAACTCGGGGGAGCGAGCAGTACTTC. This codes for CASSLTRGSEQYF. Full variable domain (remainder filled in from reference TRBV28 and TRBJ2-7): DVKVTQSSRYLVKRTGEKVFLECVQDMDHENMFWYRQDPGLGLRLIYFSYDVKMKEKGDIPEGYSVSREKKERFSLILESASTNQTSMYLCASSLTRGSEQYFGPGTRLTVT.